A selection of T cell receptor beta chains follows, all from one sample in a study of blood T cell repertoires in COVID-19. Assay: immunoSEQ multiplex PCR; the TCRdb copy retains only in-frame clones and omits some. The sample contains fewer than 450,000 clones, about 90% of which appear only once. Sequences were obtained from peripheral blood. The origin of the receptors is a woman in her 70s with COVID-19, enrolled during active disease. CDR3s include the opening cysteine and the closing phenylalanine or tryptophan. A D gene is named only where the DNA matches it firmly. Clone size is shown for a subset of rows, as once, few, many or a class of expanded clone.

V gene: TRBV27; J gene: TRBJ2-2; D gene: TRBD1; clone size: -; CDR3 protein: CASSLFSRQGVDTGELFF; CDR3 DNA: TGTGCCAGCAGTTTATTTTCTAGGCAGGGGGTTGACACCGGGGAGCTGTTTTTT
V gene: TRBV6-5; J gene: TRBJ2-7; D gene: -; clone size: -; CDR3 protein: CASSYGRGSEQYF; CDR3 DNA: TGTGCCAGCAGTTACGGGCGGGGCTCCGAGCAGTACTTC
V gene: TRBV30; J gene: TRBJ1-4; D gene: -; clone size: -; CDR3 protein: CAWSVQGLLELFF; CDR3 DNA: TGTGCCTGGAGTGTTCAGGGTCTATTAGAACTGTTTTTT
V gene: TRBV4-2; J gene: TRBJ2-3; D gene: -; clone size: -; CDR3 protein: CASSEKFSRGTLTDTQYF; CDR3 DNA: TGTGCCAGCAGCGAAAAATTCAGCCGGGGGACGCTCACAGATACGCAGTATTTT
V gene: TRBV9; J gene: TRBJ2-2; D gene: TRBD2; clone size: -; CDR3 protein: CASSVVSGGRNTGELFF; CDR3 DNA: TGTGCCAGCAGCGTAGTGAGCGGGGGTCGTAACACCGGGGAGCTGTTTTTT
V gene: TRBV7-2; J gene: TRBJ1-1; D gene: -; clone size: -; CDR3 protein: CASSAQWTEAFF; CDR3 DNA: TGTGCCAGCAGCGCTCAGTGGACTGAAGCTTTCTTT
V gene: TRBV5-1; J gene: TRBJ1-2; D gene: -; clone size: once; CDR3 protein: CASSLEAVTTGTKGYTF; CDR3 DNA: TGCGCCAGCAGCTTGGAGGCCGTTACAACCGGGACAAAAGGCTACACCTTC
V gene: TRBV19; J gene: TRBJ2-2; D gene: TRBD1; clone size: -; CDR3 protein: CASSSRGTANTGELFF; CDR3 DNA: TGTGCCAGTAGTAGCAGGGGGACCGCGAACACCGGGGAGCTGTTTTTT
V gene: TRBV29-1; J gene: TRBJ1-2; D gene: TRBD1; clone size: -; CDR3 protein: CSVEVLDRGEGYTF; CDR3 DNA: TGCAGCGTTGAAGTATTGGACAGGGGAGAGGGCTACACCTTC
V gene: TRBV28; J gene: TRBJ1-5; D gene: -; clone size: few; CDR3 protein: CASSPQVVNQPQHF; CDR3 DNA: TGTGCCAGCAGTCCGCAGGTAGTCAATCAGCCCCAGCATTTT
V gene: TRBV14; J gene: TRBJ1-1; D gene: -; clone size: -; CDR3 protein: CASSPLTGIAEAFF; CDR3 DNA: TGTGCCAGCAGCCCCCTGACAGGTATCGCTGAAGCTTTCTTT
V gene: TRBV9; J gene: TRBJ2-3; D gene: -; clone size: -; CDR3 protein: CASSVESGSLGDTQYF; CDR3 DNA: TGTGCCAGCAGCGTAGAGTCAGGTTCCTTGGGAGATACGCAGTATTTT
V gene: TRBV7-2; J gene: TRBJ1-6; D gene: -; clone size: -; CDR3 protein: CASSLATPNSPLHF; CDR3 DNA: TGTGCCAGCAGCTTAGCGACACCCAATTCACCCCTCCACTTT
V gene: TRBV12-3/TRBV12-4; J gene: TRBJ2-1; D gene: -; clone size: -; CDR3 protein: CASSLRWRPEQFF; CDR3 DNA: TGTGCCAGCAGTTTAAGGTGGCGGCCTGAGCAGTTCTTC
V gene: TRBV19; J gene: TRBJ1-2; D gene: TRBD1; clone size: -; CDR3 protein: CASSFTGDYTF; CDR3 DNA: TGTGCCAGTAGTTTCACAGGGGACTACACCTTC
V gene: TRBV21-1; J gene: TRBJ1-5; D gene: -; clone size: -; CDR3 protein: CASSVRQGASNQPQHF; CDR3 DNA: TGTGCCAGCAGCGTTCGACAGGGGGCAAGCAATCAGCCCCAGCATTTT
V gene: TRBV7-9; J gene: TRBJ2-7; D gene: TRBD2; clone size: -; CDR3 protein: CASSIAGGYEQYF; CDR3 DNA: TGTGCCAGCAGCATAGCGGGGGGTTACGAGCAGTACTTC
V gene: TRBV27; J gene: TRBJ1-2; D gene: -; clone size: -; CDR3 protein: CASSLSAFNYGYTF; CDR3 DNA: TGTGCCAGCAGTTTAAGCGCATTTAACTATGGCTACACCTTC
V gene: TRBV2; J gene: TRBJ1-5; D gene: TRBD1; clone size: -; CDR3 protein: CATMDRAGNQPQHF; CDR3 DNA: TGTGCCACCATGGACAGGGCTGGCAATCAGCCCCAGCATTTT
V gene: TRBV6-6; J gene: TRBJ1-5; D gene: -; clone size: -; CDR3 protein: CASSSPDSSNQPQHF; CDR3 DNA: TGTGCCAGCAGTAGTCCCGACAGCTCTAATCAGCCCCAGCATTTT
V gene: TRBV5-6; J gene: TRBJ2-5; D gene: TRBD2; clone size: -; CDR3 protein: CASTWTSGLQETQYF; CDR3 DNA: TGTGCCAGCACTTGGACTAGCGGGTTGCAAGAGACCCAGTACTTC
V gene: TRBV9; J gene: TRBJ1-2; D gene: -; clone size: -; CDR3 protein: CASSVEWGEDGYTF; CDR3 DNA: TGTGCCAGCAGCGTAGAATGGGGAGAAGATGGCTACACCTTC
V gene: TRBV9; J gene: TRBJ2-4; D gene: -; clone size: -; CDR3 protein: CASSVSASGWLAKNIQYF; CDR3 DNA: TGTGCCAGCAGCGTCAGCGCCTCAGGGTGGCTAGCCAAAAACATTCAGTACTTC
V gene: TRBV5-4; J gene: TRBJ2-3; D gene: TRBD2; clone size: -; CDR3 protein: CASTPPLAGGITDTQYF; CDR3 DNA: TGTGCCAGCACCCCTCCCCTAGCGGGGGGGATCACAGATACGCAGTATTTT
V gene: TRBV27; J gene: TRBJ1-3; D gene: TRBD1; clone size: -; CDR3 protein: CAEGDQGANSGNTIYF; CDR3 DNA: TGTGCCGAGGGGGACCAGGGGGCTAACTCTGGAAACACCATATATTTT
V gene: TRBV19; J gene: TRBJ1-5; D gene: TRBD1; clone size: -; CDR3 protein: CASSIQGAASNQPQHF; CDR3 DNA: TGTGCCAGTAGTATACAGGGGGCAGCTAGCAATCAGCCCCAGCATTTT
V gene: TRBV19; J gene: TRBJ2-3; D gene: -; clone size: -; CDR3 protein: CASSNTLTSTDTQYF; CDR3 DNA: TGTGCCAGTAGTAATACTCTTACTAGCACAGATACGCAGTATTTT
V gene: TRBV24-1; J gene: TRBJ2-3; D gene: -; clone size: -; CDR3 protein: CATSGPGVTTQDTQYF; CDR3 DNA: TGTGCCACCAGTGGCCCGGGAGTCACCACACAGGATACGCAGTATTTT